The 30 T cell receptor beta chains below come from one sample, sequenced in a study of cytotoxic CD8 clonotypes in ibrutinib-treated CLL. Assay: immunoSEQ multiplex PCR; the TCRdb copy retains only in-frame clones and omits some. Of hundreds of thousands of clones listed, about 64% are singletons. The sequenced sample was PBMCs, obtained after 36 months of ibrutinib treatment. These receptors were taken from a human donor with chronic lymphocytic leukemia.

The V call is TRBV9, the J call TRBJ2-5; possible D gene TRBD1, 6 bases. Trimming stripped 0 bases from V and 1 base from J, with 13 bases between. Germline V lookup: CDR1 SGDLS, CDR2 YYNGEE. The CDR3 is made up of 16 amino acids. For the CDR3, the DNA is TGTGCCAGCAGCGTAGGGACGACAGGAACCCAAGAGACCCAGTACTTC. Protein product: CASSVGTTGTQETQYF.

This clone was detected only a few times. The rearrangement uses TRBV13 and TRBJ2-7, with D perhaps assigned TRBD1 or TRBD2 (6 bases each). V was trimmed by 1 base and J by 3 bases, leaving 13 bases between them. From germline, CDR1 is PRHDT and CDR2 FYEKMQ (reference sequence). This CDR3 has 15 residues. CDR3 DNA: TGTGCCAGCAGCTTAGCTTGGGGGGCCAACTACGAGCAGTACTTC. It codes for CASSLAWGANYEQYF. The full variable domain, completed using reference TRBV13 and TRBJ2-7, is AAGVIQSPRHLIKEKRETATLKCYPIPRHDTVYWYQQGPGQDPQFLISFYEKMQSDKGSIPDRFSAQQFSDYHSELNMSSLELGDSALYFCASSLAWGANYEQYFGPGTRLTVT.

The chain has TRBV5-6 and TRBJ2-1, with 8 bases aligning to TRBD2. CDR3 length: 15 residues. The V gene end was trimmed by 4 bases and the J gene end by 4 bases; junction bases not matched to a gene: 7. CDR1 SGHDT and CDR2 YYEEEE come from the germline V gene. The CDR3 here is CASSPEGLGYNEQFF. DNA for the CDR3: TGTGCCAGCAGCCCGGAGGGACTAGGGTACAATGAGCAGTTCTTC.

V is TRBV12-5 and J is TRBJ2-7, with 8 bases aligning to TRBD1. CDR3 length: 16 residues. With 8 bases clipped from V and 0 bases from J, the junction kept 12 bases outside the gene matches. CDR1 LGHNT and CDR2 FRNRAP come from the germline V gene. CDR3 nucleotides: TGTGCTAGTCTGGGGGGCCAGGGGGCGAGCTCCTACGAGCAGTACTTC. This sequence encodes CASLGGQGASSYEQYF.

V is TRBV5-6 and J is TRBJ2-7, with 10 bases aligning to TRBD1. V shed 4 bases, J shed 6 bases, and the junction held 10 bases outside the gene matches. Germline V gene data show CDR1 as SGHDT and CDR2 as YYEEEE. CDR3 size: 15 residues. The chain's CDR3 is CASSPRGQGITEQYF. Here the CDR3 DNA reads TGTGCCAGCAGCCCCAGGGGACAGGGGATTACCGAGCAGTACTTC.

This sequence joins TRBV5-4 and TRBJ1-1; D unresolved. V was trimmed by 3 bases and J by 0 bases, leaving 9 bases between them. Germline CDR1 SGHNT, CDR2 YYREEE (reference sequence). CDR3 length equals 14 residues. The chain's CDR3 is CASSYRGMNTEAFF. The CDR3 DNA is TGTGCCAGCAGCTACCGGGGAATGAACACTGAAGCTTTCTTT.

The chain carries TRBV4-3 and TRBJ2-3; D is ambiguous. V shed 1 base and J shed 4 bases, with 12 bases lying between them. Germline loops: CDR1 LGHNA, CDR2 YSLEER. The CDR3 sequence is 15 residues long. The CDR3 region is CASSQVGIAADTQYF. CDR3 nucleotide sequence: TGCGCCAGCAGCCAAGTTGGAATAGCCGCAGATACGCAGTATTTT.

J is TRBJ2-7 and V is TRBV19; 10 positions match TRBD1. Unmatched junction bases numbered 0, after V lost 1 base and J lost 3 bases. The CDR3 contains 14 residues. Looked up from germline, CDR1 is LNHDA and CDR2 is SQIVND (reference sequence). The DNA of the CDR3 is TGTGCCAGTAGTATAGGGACAGGGGGCTACGAGCAGTACTTC. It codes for CASSIGTGGYEQYF.

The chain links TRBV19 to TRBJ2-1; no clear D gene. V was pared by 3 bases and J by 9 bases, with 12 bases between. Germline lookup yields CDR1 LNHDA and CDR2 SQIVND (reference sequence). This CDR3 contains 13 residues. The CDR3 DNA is TGTGCCAGTAGTATGGGCGCTCCCACTGAGCAGTTCTTC. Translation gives CASSMGAPTEQFF.

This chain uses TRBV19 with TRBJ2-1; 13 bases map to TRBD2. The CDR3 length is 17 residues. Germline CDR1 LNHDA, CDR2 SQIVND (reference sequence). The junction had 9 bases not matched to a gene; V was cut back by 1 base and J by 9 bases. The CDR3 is CASSIATGLAGVSEQFF. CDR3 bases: TGTGCCAGTAGTATAGCCACTGGACTAGCGGGAGTTAGTGAGCAGTTCTTC.

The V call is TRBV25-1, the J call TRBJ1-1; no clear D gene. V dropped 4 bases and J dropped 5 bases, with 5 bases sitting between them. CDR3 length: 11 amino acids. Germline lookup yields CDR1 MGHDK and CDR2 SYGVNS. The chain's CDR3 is CASSGVTEAFF. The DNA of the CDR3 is TGTGCCAGCAGTGGAGTGACTGAAGCTTTCTTT.

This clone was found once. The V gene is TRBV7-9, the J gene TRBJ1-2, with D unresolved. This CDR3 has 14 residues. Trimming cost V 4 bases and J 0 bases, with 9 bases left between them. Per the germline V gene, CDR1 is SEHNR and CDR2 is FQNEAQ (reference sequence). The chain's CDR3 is CASSSRESNYGYTF. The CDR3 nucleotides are TGTGCCAGCAGCTCGAGAGAGTCTAACTATGGCTACACCTTC.

CDR3: CASSPDGNTIYF. As DNA, the CDR3 is TGTGCCAGCAGCCCCGATGGAAACACCATATATTTT. The gene calls are TRBV6-6 and TRBJ1-3; D gene ambiguous. The V gene's germline CDR1 is MNHNY and CDR2 SVGAGI (reference sequence). The CDR3 length is 12 residues. Deletions cut 6 bases from V and 3 bases from J, with 6 bases between.

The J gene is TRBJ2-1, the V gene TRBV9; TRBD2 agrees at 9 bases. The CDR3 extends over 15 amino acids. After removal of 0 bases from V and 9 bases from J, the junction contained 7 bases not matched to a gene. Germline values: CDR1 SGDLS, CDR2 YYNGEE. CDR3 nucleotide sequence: TGTGCCAGCAGCGTAGACGGCGGGAGGGCCTTTGAGCAGTTCTTC. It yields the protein CASSVDGGRAFEQFF.

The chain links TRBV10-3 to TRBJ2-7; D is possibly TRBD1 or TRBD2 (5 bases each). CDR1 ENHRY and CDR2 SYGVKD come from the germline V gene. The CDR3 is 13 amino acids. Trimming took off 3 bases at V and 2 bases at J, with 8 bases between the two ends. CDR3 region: CAISERGAYEQYF. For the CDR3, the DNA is TGTGCCATCAGTGAAAGGGGAGCCTACGAGCAGTACTTC.

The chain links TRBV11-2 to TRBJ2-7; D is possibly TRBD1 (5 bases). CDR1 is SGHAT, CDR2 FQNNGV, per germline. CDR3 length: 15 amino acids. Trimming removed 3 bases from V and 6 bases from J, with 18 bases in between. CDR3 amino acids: CASSFGGAAVFEQYF. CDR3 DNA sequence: TGTGCCAGCAGCTTCGGTGGGGCCGCCGTCTTCGAGCAGTACTTC. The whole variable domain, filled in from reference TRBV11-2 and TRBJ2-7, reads EAGVAQSPRYKIIEKRQSVAFWCNPISGHATLYWYQQILGQGPKLLIQFQNNGVVDDSQLPKDRFSAERLKGVDSTLKIQPAKLEDSAVYLCASSFGGAAVFEQYFGPGTRLTVT.

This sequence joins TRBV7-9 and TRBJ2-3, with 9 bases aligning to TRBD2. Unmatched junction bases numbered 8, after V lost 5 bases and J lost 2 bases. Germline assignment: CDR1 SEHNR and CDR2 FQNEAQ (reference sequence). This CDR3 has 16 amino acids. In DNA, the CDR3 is TGTGCCAGCAGCACCCGCACTAGCGGGCTCACAGATACGCAGTATTTT. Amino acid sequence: CASSTRTSGLTDTQYF.

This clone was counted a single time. CDR3 region: CASSRSLETQYF. The CDR3 bases are TGTGCCAGCAGCCGGAGTCTGGAGACCCAGTACTTC. The chain joins TRBV11-2 to TRBJ2-5; D unclear. Germline assignment: CDR1 SGHAT and CDR2 FQNNGV. Trimming pared 5 bases from V and 5 bases from J, leaving 9 bases between. This CDR3 has 12 residues.

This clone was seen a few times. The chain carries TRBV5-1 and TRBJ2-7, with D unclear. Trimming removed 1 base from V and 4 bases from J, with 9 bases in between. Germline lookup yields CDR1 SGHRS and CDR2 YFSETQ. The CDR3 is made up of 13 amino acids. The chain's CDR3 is CASSLLPAYEQYF. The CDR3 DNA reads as TGCGCCAGCAGCTTGCTGCCAGCGTACGAGCAGTACTTC. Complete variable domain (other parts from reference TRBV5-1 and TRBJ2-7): KAGVTQTPRYLIKTRGQQVTLSCSPISGHRSVSWYQQTPGQGLQFLFEYFSETQRNKGNFPGRFSGRQFSNSRSEMNVSTLELGDSALYLCASSLLPAYEQYFGPGTRLTVT.

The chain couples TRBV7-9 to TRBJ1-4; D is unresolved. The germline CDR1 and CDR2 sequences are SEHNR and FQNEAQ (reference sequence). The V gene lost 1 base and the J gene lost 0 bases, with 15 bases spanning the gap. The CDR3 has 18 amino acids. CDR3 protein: CASSLVILGFATNEKLFF. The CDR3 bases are TGTGCCAGCAGCTTAGTAATTTTAGGGTTTGCAACTAATGAAAAACTGTTTTTT.

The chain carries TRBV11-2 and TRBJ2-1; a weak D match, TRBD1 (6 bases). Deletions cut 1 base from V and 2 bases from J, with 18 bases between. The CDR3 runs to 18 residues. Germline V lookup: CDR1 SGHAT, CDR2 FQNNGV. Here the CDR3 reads CASSLGPGHLSAYNEQFF. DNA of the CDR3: TGTGCCAGCAGCTTAGGGCCGGGACACCTTAGCGCCTACAATGAGCAGTTCTTC.

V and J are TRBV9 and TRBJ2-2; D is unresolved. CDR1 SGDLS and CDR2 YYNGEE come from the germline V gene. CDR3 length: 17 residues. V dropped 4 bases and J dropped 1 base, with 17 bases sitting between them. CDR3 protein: CASSHTLRNGNTGELFF. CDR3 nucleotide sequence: TGTGCCAGCAGCCATACCTTGCGAAACGGGAACACCGGGGAGCTGTTTTTT.

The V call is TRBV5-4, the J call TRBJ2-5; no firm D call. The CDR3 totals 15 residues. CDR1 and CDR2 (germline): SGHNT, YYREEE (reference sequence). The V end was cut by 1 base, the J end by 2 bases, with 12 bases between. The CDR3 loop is CASSLTGVGQETQYF. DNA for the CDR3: TGTGCCAGCAGCTTGACGGGCGTAGGGCAAGAGACCCAGTACTTC.

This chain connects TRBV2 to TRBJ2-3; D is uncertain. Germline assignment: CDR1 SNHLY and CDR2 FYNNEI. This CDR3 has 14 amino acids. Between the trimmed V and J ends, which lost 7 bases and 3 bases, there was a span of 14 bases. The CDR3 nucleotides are TGTGCCAGCAAAGGCTCCTTTCTAACAGATACGCAGTATTTT. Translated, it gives CASKGSFLTDTQYF.

In DNA, the CDR3 is TGTGCCAGCAGCCCCCGGACAGGATCCTACGAGCAGTACTTC. Its translation is CASSPRTGSYEQYF. This rearrangement joins TRBV28 to TRBJ2-7, with 7 bases that match TRBD1. The V gene's germline CDR1 is MDHEN and CDR2 SYDVKM. This CDR3 comprises 14 residues. Unmatched junction bases numbered 6, after V lost 6 bases and J lost 1 base.

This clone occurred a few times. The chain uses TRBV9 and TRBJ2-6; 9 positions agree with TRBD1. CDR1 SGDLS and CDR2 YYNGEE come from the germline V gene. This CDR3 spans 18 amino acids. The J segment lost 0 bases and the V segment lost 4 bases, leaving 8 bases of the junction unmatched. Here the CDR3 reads CASSPRTGASSGANVLTF. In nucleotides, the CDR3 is TGTGCCAGCAGCCCACGGACAGGGGCCAGCTCTGGGGCCAACGTCCTGACTTTC. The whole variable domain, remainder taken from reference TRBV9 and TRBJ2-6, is DSGVTQTPKHLITATGQRVTLRCSPRSGDLSVYWYQQSLDQGLQFLIQYYNGEERAKGNILERFSAQQFPDLHSELNLSSLELGDSALYFCASSPRTGASSGANVLTFGAGSRLTVL.

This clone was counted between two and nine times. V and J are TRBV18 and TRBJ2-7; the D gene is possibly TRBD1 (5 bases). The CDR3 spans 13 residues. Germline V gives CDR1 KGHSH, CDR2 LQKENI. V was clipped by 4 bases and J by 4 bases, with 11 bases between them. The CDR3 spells CASSRTGEYEQYF. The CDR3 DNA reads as TGTGCCAGCTCACGTACAGGAGAATACGAGCAGTACTTC.

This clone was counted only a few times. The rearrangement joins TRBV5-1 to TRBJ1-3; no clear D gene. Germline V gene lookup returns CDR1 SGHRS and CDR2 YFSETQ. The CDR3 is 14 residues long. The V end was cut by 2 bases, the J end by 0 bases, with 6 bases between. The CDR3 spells CASSFDISGNTIYF. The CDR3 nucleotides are TGCGCCAGCAGCTTCGATATCTCTGGAAACACCATATATTTT.

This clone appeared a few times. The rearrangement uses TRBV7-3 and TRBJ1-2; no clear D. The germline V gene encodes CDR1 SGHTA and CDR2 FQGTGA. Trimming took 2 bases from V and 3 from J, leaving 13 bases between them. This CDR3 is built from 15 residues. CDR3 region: CASSLFAGTYYGYTF. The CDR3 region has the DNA TGTGCCAGCAGCTTATTCGCCGGAACTTACTATGGCTACACCTTC.

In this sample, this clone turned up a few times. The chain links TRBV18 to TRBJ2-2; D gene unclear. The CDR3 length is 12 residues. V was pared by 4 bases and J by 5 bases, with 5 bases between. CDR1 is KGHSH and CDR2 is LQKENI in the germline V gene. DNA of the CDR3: TGTGCCAGCTCACTGGGTACCGGGGAGCTGTTTTTT. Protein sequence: CASSLGTGELFF.